This TCR beta chain originates from a study of human T cells and chemical hapten exposure. About the research overall: Patients, chiefly female, had alopecia areata, totalis or universalis.

The study's findings and limits: After DPC sensitization, TCRs above 1 in 1000 frequency showed no change.

The CDR3 contains 15 residues. Looked up from germline, CDR1 is SGHNT and CDR2 is YYREEE (reference sequence). Trimming took 2 bases from V and 6 from J, leaving 15 bases between them. This clonotype was picked up many times. What it binds is unknown. Time point denoted: pre-sensitization, week 0. Treatment specified: therapeutic diphenylcyclopropenone sensitization with weekly scalp DPC. As the library was built, unique molecular identifiers were attached to individual cDNA molecules. TCRdb passed the RACE reads through MiXCR, listing each CDR3 protein once. The sample gives 250,000 to 300,000 distinct CDR3 sequences, approximately 8% of which show up once; 1.2% is in the top ten.

The source is a man younger than 35 with alopecia areata. Some clones in this sample may be carry-over from other donors' samples. Source: whole blood, taken in connection with sensitization to the hapten diphenylcyclopropenone (DPC). The chain recombines TRBV5-4 with TRBJ1-5, with D tentatively TRBD1 (5 bases). The CDR3 DNA reads as TGTGCCAGCAGCTTTGGGACTTCTCCCCTTCAGCCCCAGCATTTT. Its translation: CASSFGTSPLQPQHF.